In its sample, the clone carrying this T cell receptor (beta chain) was seen once. Its antigen is not known. TCRdb's copy holds only in-frame clones and misses some; the assay was immunoSEQ multiplex PCR. The sample includes more than 300,000 clones, 88% of them seen just once. The data derive from a study of Ad26.COV2.S vaccination and SARS-CoV-2 variants. Study-level information: Donor was in the COV1001 Ad26.COV2.S trial arm. Once or twice, 56 days apart, Ad26.COV2.S was delivered intramuscularly. Findings of the study overall: It was vaccine recipients, not placebo recipients, who had the higher spike-specific TCR breadth.

Germline V gene data show CDR1 as SGHNT and CDR2 as YYREEE (reference sequence). Losses at the gene ends were 1 base for V and 6 bases for J; bases not matched to a gene: 4. The CDR3 spans 15 residues. As for treatment: some 20 received Ad26.COV2.S at low or high dose, single or two shots; 5 received placebo; per-sample allocation not given. Vaccine and placebo recipients were sampled on day 63 after the first injection. It was an adult aged 18-55 years in Boston who was the donor. J is TRBJ1-6 and V is TRBV5-4, with 7 bases that match TRBD1. The sequences come from peripheral blood, collected in a trial of Ad26.COV2.S vaccine versus placebo. The receptor's source is a person aged 18 to 59 who received the Ad26.COV2.S COVID-19 vaccine or a placebo. CDR3 region: CASSLRSGGNSPLHF. CDR3 DNA sequence: TGTGCCAGCAGCTTGAGGTCAGGGGGTAATTCACCCCTCCACTTT. Together with reference TRBV5-4 and TRBJ1-6, the CDR3 gives the full variable domain: ETGVTQSPTHLIKTRGQQVTLRCSSQSGHNTVSWYQQALGQGPQFIFQYYREEENGRGNFPPRFSGLQFPNYSSELNVNALELDDSALYLCASSLRSGGNSPLHFGNGTRLTVT.